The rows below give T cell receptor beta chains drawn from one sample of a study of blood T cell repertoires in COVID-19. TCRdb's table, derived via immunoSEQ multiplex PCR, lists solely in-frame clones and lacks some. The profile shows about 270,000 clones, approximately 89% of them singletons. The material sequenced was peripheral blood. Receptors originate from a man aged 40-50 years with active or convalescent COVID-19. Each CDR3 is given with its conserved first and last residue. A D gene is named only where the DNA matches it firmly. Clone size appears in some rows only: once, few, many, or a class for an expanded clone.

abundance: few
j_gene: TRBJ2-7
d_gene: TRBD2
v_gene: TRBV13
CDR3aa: CASSTSGAYEQYF
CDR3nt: TGTGCCAGCAGCACTAGCGGGGCCTACGAGCAGTACTTC

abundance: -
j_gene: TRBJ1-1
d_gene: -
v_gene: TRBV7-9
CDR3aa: CASSPYGGSDTEAFF
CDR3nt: TGTGCCAGCAGCCCCTATGGGGGCTCAGACACTGAAGCTTTCTTT

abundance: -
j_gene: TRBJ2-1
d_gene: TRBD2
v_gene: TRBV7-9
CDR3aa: CASSLGLGDEQFF
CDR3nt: TGTGCCAGCAGCCTAGGACTAGGCGATGAGCAGTTCTTC

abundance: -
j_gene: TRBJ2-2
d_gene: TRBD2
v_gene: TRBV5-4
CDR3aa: CASSKGLAGGPGELFF
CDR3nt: TGTGCCAGCAGCAAGGGACTAGCGGGAGGGCCCGGGGAGCTGTTTTTT

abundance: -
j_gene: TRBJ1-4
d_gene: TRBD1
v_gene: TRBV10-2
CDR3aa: CASSSGQGNEKLFF
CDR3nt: TGCGCCAGCAGTTCCGGACAGGGCAATGAAAAACTGTTTTTT

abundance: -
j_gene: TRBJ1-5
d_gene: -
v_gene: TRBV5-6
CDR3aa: CASSSGTGAGKPQHF
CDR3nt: TGTGCCAGCAGCTCCGGGACGGGAGCTGGGAAGCCCCAGCATTTT

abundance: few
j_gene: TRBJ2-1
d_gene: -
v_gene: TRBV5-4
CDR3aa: CASSSWGQTVHEQFF
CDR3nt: TGTGCCAGCAGCTCGTGGGGACAAACGGTCCATGAGCAGTTCTTC

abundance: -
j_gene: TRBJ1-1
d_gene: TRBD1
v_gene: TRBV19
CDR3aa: CASRTSTGENTEAFF
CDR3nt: TGTGCCAGTAGAACATCGACAGGGGAGAACACTGAAGCTTTCTTT

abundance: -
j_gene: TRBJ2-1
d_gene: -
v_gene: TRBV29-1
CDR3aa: CSVDGGSSYNEQFF
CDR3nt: TGCAGCGTTGATGGGGGGAGCTCCTACAATGAGCAGTTCTTC

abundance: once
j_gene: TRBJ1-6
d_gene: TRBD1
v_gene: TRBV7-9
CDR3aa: CASSLGQNNSPLHF
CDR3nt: TGTGCCAGCAGCCTGGGACAGAATAATTCACCCCTCCACTTT

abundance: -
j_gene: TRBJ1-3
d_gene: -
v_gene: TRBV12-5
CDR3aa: CASGPWGASGNTIYF
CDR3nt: TGTGCTAGTGGCCCGTGGGGCGCCTCAGGAAACACCATATATTTT

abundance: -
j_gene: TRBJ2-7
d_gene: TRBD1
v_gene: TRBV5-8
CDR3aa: CASRVPGQGYEQYF
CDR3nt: TGTGCCAGCAGGGTACCGGGACAGGGCTACGAGCAGTACTTC

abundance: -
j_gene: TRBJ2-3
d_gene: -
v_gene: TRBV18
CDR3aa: CASSRTGPPDTQYF
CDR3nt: TGTGCCAGCTCACGCACAGGGCCCCCAGATACGCAGTATTTT

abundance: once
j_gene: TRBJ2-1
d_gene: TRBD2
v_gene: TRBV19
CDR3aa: CASSIPAGGSSWNEQFF
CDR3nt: TGTGCCAGTAGTATTCCGGCGGGCGGGAGCTCGTGGAATGAGCAGTTCTTC

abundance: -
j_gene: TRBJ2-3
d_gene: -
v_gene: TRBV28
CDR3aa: CASSPPVRDTQYF
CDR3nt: TGTGCCAGCAGCCCCCCCGTGCGTGATACGCAGTATTTT

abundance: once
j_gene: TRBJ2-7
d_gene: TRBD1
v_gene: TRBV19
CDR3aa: CASSVGTGDFSYEQYF
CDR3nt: TGTGCCAGTAGTGTTGGGACAGGGGACTTTTCCTACGAGCAGTACTTC

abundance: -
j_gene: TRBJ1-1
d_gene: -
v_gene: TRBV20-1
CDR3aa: CSASPPGNTEAFF
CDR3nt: TGCAGTGCTAGTCCCCCGGGGAACACTGAAGCTTTCTTT

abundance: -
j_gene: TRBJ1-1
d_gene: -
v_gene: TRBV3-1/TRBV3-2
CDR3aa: CASSDGGVVEAFF
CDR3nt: TGTGCCAGCAGCGACGGGGGAGTTGTTGAAGCTTTCTTT

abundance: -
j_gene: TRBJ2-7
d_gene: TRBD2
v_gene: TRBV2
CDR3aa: CASRPGLAGVYEQYF
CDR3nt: TGTGCCAGCAGACCGGGACTAGCGGGAGTCTACGAGCAGTACTTC

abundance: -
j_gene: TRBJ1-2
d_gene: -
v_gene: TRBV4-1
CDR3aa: CASSQAPNRVRGYTF
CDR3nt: TGCGCCAGCAGCCAAGCCCCTAACAGGGTAAGGGGCTACACCTTC

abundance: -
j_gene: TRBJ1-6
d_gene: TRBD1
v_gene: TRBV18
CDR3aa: CASTTTGQGAGSPLHF
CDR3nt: TGTGCCAGCACCACTACCGGTCAGGGGGCAGGTTCACCCCTCCACTTT

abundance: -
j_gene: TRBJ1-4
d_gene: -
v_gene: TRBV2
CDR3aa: CASSESSSSEKLFF
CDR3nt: TGTGCCAGCAGTGAGTCCTCGTCGAGTGAAAAACTGTTTTTT

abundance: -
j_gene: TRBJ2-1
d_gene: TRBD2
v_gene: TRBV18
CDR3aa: CASSPFGDPGGNEQFF
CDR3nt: TGTGCCAGCTCACCATTTGGGGACCCGGGAGGTAATGAGCAGTTCTTC

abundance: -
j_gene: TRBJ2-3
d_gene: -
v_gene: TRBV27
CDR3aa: CASRPRGIADTQYF
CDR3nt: TGTGCCAGCAGACCGAGAGGGATCGCAGATACGCAGTATTTT

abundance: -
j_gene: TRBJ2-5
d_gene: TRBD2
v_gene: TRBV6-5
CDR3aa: CASSRGTSGRETQYF
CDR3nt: TGTGCCAGCAGTCGCGGGACTAGCGGCCGGGAGACCCAGTACTTC

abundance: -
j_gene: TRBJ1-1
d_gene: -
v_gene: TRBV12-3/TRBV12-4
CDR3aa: CASGLQADTEAFF
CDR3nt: TGTGCCAGCGGTCTCCAGGCCGACACTGAAGCTTTCTTT

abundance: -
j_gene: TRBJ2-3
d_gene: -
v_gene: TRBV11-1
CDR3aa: CASSFGSTGLTDTQYF
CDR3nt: TGTGCCAGCAGCTTTGGGTCCACAGGCCTAACAGATACGCAGTATTTT

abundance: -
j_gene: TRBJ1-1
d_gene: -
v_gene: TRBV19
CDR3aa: CASSLPGRSEAFF
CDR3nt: TGTGCCAGTAGTCTTCCAGGGAGGTCTGAAGCTTTCTTT

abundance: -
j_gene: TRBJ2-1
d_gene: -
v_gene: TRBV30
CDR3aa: CANRGLIAGEQFF
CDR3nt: TGTGCCAACCGGGGGCTAATAGCGGGTGAGCAGTTCTTC

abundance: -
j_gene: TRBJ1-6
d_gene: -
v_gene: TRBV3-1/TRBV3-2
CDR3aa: CASSQIEGRNSPLHF
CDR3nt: TGTGCCAGCAGCCAGATAGAGGGCAGAAATTCACCCCTCCACTTT

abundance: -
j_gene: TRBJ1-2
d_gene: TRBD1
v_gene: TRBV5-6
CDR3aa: CASSLGQGGYGYTF
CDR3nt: TGTGCCAGCAGCTTGGGTCAGGGGGGCTATGGCTACACCTTC

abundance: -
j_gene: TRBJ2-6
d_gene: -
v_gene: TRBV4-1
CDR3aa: CASSPYTSGANVLTF
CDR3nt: TGCGCCAGCAGCCCGTACACCTCTGGGGCCAACGTCCTGACTTTC

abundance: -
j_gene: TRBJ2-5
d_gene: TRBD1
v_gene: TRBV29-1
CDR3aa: CSVGPPGQGASPETQYF
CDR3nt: TGCAGCGTTGGCCCGCCGGGGCAGGGGGCATCGCCGGAGACCCAGTACTTC

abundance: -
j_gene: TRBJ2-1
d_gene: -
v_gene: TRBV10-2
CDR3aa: CASSVSPGFIGYNEQFF
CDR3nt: TGCGCCAGCAGTGTGTCTCCGGGATTCATTGGCTACAATGAGCAGTTCTTC

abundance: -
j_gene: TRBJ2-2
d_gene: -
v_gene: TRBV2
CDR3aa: CASSDDRTGELFF
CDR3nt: TGTGCCAGCAGCGATGACAGGACCGGGGAGCTGTTTTTT

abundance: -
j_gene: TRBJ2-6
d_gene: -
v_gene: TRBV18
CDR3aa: CASSPPRAGANVLTF
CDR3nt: TGTGCCAGCTCACCACCCCGGGCTGGGGCCAACGTCCTGACTTTC

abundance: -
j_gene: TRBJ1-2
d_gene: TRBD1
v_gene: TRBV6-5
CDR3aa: CASTKDRGVYGYTF
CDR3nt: TGTGCCAGCACCAAGGACAGGGGGGTCTATGGCTACACCTTC

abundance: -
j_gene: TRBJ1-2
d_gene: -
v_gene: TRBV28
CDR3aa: CASSPTGPF
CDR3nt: TGTGCCAGCAGTCCAACAGGGCCCTTC

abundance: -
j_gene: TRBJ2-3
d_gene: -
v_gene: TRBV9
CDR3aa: CASSVATSGADTQYF
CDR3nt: TGTGCCAGCAGCGTAGCTACCTCGGGAGCAGATACGCAGTATTTT

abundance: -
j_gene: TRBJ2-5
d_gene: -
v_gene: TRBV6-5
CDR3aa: CASSASGTQETQYF
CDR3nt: TGTGCCAGCAGCGCATCGGGGACACAAGAGACCCAGTACTTC

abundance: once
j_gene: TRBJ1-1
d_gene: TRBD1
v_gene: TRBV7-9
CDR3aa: CASRRMTGTNTEAFF
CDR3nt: TGTGCCAGCAGGCGAATGACAGGGACGAACACTGAAGCTTTCTTT

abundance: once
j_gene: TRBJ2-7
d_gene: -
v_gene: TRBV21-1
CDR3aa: CASSKRQYEQYF
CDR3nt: TGTGCCAGCAGCAAAAGACAATACGAGCAGTACTTC

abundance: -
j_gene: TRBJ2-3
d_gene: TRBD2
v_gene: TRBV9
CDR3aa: CASSGGLPPGDTQYF
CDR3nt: TGTGCCAGCAGCGGGGGACTACCCCCTGGAGATACGCAGTATTTT

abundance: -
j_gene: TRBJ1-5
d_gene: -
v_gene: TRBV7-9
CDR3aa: CASSLGLGQPQHF
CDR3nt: TGTGCCAGCAGTCTGGGACTGGGACAGCCCCAGCATTTT